This T cell receptor beta chain derives from a study of shared clonotypes between healthy human individuals. Overall study context: Used for every donor were three CD4 naive, three CD4 memory, two CD8 naive and one CD8 memory plate.

Germline-derived CDR1 and CDR2 are KGHSH and LQKENI. Trimming pared 4 bases from V and 0 bases from J, leaving 10 bases between. The CDR3 covers 15 residues. Note on this clone: The antigen remains unidentified.

The protocol was immunoSEQ multiplex PCR, while the TCRdb copy is restricted to in-frame clones and leaves out a portion. The profile covers 600,000 to 750,000 clones, with about two thirds appearing a single time and approximately 1.8% taken by the ten largest. Study outcomes and limitations: Richness estimates generally favored naive over memory subsets. Researchers sampled blood only, noting tissue repertoires likely differ.

The receptor was isolated from a woman aged 25 to 39 in good health. The chain uses TRBV18 and TRBJ2-1, with unresolved D. Sequencing input: memory CD4+ T cells sorted from blood. Regarding subset: CD45RA-negative fraction. CDR3 sequence (DNA): TGTGCCAGCTCACTCGACGGAAGCTCCTACAATGAGCAGTTCTTC. Translating gives CASSLDGSSYNEQFF.